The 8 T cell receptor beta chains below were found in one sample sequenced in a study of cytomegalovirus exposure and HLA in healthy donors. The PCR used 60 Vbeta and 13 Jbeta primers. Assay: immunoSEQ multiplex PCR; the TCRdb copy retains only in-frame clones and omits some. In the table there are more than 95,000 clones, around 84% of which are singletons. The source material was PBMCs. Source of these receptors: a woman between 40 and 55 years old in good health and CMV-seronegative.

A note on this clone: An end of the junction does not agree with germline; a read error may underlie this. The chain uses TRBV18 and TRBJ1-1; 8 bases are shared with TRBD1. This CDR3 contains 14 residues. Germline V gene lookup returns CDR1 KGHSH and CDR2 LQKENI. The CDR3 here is CAGSLGQGVTEAFF. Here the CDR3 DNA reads TGTGCCGGCTCCCTTGGACAGGGTGTGACTGAAGCTTTCTTT.

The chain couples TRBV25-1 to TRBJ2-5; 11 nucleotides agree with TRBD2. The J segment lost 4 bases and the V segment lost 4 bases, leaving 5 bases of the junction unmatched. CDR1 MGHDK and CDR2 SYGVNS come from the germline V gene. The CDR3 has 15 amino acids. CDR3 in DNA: TGTGCCAGCAGTGGCCCCGGACTAGCGGGAGAGACCCAGTACTTC. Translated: CASSGPGLAGETQYF.

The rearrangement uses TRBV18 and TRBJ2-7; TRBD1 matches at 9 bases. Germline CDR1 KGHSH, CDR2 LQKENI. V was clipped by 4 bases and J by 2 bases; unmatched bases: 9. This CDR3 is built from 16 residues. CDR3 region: CASSLTPGQGTYEQYF. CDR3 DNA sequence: TGTGCCAGCTCACTTACACCGGGACAGGGAACCTACGAGCAGTACTTC. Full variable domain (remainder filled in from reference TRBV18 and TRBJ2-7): NAGVMQNPRHLVRRRGQEARLRCSPMKGHSHVYWYRQLPEEGLKFMVYLQKENIIDESGMPKERFSAEFPKEGPSILRIQQVVRGDSAAYFCASSLTPGQGTYEQYFGPGTRLTVT.

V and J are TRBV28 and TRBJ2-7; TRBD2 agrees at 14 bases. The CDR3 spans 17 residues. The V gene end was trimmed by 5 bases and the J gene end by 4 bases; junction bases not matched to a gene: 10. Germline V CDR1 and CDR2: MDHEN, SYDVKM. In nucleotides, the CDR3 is TGTGCCAGCAGTCCCCCGGGACTAGCGGGAGCGGGTTACGAGCAGTACTTC. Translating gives CASSPPGLAGAGYEQYF.

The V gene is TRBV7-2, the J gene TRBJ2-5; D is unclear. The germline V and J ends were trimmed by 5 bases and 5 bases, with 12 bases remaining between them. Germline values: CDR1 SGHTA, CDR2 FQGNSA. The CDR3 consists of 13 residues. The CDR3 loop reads CASSQRRSETQYF. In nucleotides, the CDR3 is TGTGCCAGCAGCCAAAGGAGATCTGAGACCCAGTACTTC.

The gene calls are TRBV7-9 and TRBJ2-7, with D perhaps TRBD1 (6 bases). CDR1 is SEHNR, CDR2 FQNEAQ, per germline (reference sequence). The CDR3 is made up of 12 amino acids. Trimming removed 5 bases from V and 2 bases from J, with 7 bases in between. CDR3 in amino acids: CASSGDTYEQYF. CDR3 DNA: TGTGCCAGCAGCGGGGACACCTACGAGCAGTACTTC.

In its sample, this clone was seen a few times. The CDR3 spells CASSLSGRNEQYF. For the CDR3, the DNA is TGTGCCAGCAGCTTGTCCGGGAGGAACGAGCAGTACTTC. The chain couples TRBV5-4 to TRBJ2-7; TRBD2 matches at 7 bases. CDR1 is SGHNT and CDR2 is YYREEE in the germline V gene (reference sequence). The CDR3 spans 13 residues. The trim removed 1 base at V and 5 bases at J, leaving 3 bases unmatched.

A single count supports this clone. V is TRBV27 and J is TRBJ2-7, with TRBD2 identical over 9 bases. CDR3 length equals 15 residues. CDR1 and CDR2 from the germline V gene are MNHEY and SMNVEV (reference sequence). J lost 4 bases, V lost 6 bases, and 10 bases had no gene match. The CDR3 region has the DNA TGTGCCAGCAGCTCCAGGCGGGAGGGGGCTTACGAGCAGTACTTC. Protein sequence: CASSSRREGAYEQYF.